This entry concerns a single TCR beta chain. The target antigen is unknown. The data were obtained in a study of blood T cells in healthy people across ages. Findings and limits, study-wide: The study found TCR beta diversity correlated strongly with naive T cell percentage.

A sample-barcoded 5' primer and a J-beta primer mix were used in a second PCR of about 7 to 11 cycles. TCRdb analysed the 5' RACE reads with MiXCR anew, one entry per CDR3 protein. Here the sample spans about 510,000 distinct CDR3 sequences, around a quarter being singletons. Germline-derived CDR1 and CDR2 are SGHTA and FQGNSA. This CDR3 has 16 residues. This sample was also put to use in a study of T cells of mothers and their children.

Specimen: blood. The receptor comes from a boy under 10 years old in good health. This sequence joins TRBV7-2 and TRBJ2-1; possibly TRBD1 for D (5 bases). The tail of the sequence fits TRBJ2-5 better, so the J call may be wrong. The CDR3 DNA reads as TGTGCCAGCAGCTTTGGGTCAGGGCTGCTGGGAGAGACCCAGTACTTC. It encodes CASSFGSGLLGETQYF.